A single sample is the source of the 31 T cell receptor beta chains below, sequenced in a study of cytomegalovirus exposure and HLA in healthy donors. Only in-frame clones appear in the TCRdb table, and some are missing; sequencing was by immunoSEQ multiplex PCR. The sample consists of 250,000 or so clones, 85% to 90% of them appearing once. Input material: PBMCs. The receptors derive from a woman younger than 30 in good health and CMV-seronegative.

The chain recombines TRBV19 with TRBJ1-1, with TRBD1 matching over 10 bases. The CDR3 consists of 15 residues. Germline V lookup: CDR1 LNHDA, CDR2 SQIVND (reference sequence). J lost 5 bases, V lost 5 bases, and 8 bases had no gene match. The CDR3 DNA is TGTGCCAGTAGTCTCACCGGGACAGGGGTGACTGAAGCTTTCTTT. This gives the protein CASSLTGTGVTEAFF.

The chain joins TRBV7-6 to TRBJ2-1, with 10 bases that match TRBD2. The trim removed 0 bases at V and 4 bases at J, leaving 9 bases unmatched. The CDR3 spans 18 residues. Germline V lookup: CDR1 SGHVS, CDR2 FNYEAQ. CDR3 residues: CASSLAPSGGYIYNEQFF. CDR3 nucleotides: TGTGCCAGCAGCTTAGCCCCTAGCGGGGGATACATTTACAATGAGCAGTTCTTC.

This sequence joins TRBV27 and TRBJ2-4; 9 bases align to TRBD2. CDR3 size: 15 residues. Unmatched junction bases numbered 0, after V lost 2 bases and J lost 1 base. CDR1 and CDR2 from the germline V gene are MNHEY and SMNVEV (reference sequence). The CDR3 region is CASSLLAGAKNIQYF. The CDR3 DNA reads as TGTGCCAGCAGTTTACTAGCGGGGGCCAAAAACATTCAGTACTTC.

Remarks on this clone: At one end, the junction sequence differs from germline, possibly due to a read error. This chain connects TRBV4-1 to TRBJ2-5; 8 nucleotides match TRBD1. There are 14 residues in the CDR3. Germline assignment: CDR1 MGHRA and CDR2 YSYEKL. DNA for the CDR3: TGCGTCAGCAGCCAGTGGGACAGGCAAGAGACCCAGTACTTC. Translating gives CVSSQWDRQETQYF.

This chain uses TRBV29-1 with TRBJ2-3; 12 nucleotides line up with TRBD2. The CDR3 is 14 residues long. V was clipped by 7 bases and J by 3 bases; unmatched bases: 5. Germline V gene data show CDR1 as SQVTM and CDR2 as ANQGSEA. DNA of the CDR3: TGCAGCGGAGGACTAGCGGGGAGGACAGATACGCAGTATTTT. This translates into CSGGLAGRTDTQYF.

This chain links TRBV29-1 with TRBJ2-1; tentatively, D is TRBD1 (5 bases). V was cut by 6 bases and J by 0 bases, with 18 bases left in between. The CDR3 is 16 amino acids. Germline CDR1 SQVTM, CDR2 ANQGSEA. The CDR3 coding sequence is TGCAGCGTCAGAAAAAGACAGATGAGCTCCTACAATGAGCAGTTCTTC. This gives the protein CSVRKRQMSSYNEQFF.

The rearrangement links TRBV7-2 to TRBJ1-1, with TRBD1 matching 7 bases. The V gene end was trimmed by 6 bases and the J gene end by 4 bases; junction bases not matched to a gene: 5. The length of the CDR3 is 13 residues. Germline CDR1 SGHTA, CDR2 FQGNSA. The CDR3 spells CASRRGLGTEAFF. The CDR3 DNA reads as TGTGCCAGCAGGAGGGGGCTCGGCACTGAAGCTTTCTTT.

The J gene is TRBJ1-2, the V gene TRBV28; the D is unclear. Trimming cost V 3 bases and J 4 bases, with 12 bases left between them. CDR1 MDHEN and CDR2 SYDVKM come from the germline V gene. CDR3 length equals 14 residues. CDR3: CASSFPQISYGYTF. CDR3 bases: TGTGCCAGCAGTTTTCCTCAGATATCCTATGGCTACACCTTC.

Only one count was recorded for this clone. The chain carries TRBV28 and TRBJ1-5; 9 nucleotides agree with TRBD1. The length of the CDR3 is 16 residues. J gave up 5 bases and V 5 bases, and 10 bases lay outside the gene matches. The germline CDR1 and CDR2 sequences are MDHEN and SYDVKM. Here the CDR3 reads CASSPTGQGRDQPQHF. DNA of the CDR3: TGTGCCAGCAGTCCCACGGGACAGGGACGGGATCAGCCCCAGCATTTT.

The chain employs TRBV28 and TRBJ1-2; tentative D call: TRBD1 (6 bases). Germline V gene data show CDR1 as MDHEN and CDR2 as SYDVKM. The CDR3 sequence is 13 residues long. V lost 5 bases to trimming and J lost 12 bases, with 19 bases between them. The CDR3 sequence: CASSEFGGTGNTF. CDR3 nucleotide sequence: TGTGCCAGCAGTGAATTTGGGGGTACAGGGAACACCTTC.

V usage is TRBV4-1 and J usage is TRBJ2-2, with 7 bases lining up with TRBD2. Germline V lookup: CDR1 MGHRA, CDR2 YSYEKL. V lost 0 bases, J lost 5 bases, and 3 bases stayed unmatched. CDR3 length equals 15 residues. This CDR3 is CASSQERGRTGELFF. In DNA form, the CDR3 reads TGCGCCAGCAGCCAAGAGCGGGGGAGAACCGGGGAGCTGTTTTTT.

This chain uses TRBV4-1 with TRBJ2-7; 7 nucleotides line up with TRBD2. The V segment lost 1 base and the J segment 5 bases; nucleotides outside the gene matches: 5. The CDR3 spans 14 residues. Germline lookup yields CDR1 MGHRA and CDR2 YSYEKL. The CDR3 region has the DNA TGCGCCAGCAGCCAAGCAACGGGGGGTGACGAGCAGTACTTC. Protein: CASSQATGGDEQYF.

The CDR3 bases are TGTGCCAGCAGTAGCGGGGGAAACACCGGGGAGCTGTTTTTT. It is translated as CASSSGGNTGELFF. The chain is built from TRBV28 and TRBJ2-2; 8 nucleotides align to TRBD2. The ends lost 5 bases at V and 2 bases at J; junction bases unmatched: 1. The germline V gene encodes CDR1 MDHEN and CDR2 SYDVKM. This CDR3 contains 14 residues.

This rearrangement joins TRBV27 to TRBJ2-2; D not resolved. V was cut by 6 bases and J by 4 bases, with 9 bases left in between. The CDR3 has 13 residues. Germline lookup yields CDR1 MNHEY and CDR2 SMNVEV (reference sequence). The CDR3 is CASSARSTGELFF. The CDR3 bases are TGTGCCAGCAGCGCCCGGAGCACCGGGGAGCTGTTTTTT.

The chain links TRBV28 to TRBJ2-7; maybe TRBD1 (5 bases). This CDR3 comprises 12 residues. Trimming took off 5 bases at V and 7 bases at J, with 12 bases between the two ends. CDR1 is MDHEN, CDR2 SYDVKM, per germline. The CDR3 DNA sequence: TGTGCCAGCAGTCAAGGGGCGCGAGAGCAGTACGTC. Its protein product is CASSQGAREQYV.

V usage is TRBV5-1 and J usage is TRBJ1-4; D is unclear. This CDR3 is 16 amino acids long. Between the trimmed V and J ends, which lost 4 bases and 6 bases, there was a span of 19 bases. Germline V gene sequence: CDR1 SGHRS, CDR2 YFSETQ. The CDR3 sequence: CASSPMRGSGDEKLFF. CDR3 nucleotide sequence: TGCGCCAGCAGCCCAATGAGAGGGTCTGGAGATGAAAAACTGTTTTTT.

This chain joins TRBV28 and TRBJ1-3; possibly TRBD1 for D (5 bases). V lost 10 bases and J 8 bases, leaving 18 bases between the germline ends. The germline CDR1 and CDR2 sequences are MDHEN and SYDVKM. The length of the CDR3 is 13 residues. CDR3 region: CATITAGRDTIYF. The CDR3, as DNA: TGTGCCACCATAACTGCAGGGCGAGACACCATATATTTT.

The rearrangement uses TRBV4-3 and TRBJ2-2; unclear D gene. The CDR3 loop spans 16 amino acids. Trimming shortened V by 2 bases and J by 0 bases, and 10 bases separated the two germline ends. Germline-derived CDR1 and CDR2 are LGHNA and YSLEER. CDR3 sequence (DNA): TGCGCCAGCAGCCAACAACGGTACCCGAACACCGGGGAGCTGTTTTTT. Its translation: CASSQQRYPNTGELFF.

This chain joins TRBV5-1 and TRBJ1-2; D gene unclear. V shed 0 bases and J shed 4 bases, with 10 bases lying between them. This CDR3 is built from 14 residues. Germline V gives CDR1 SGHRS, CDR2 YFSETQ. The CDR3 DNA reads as TGCGCCAGCAGCTTGGAAGGAGGGTCCTATGGCTACACCTTC. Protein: CASSLEGGSYGYTF.

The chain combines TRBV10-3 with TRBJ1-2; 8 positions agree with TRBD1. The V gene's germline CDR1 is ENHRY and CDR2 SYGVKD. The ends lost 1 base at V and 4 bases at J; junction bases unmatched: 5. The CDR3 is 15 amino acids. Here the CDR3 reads CAISELDREGYGYTF. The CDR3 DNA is TGTGCCATCAGTGAGTTGGACAGGGAGGGCTATGGCTACACCTTC.

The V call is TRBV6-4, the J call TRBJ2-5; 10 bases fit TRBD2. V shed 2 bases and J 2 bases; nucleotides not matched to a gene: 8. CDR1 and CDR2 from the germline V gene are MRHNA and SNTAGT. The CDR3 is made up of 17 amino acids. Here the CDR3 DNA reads TGTGCCAGCAGTGACAAGCGGGGGGGCCTGTGGCAAGAGACCCAGTACTTC. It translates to CASSDKRGGLWQETQYF.

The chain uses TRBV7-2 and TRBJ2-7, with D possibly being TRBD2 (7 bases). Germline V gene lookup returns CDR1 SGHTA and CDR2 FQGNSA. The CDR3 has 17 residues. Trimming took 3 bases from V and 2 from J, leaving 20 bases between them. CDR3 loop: CASSFDSGAGAPYEQYF. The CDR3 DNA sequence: TGTGCCAGCAGCTTCGATTCCGGGGCGGGGGCCCCCTACGAGCAGTACTTC.

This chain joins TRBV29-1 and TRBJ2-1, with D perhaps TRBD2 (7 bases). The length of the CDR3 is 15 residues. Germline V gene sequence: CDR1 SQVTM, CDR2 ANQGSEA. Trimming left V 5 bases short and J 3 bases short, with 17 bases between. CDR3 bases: TGCAGCGTTAGGGGGGGGTCTAGGGTCTACAATGAGCAGTTCTTC. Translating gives CSVRGGSRVYNEQFF.

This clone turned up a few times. DNA of the CDR3: TGTGCCAGCCGGGACAGGTTAGAAGATGGCTACACCTTC. This gives the protein CASRDRLEDGYTF. The chain employs TRBV6-5 and TRBJ1-2, with 8 bases matching TRBD1. The CDR3 contains 13 residues. With V trimmed by 8 bases and J by 6 bases, 8 bases remained unmatched. Germline CDR1 and CDR2: MNHEY and SVGAGI.

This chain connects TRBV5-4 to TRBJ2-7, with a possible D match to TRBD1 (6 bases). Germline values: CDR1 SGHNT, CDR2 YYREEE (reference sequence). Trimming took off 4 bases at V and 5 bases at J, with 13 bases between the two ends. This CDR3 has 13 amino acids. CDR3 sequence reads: CASSAPGENEQYV. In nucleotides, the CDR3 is TGTGCCAGCAGCGCCCCAGGGGAAAACGAGCAGTACGTC.

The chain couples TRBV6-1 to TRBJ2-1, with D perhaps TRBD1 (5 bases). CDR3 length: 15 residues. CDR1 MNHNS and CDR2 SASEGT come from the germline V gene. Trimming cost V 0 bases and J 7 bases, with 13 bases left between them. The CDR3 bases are TGTGCCAGCAGTGAAGCCCCAGGGAACGCAAATGAGCAGTTCTTC. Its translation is CASSEAPGNANEQFF.

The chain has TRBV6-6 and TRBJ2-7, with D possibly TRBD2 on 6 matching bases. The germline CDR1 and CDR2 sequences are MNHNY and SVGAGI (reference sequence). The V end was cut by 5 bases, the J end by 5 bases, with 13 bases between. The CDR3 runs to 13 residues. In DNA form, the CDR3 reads TGTGCCAGCAGTCACGGGGGACTCGACGAGCAGTACGTC. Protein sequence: CASSHGGLDEQYV.

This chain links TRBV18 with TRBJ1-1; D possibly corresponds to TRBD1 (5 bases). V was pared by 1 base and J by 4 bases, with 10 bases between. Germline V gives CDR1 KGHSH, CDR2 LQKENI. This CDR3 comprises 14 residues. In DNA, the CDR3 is TGTGCCAGCTCACCACGGGTAGGGGTCACTGAAGCTTTCTTT. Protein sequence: CASSPRVGVTEAFF.

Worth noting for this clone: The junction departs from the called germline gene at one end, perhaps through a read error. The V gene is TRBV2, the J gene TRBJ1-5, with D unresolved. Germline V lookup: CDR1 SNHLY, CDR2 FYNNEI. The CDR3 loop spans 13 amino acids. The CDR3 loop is CASSSGSTQPQHF. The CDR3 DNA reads TGTGCCAGCAGTTCCGGGAGCACTCAGCCCCAGCATTTT.

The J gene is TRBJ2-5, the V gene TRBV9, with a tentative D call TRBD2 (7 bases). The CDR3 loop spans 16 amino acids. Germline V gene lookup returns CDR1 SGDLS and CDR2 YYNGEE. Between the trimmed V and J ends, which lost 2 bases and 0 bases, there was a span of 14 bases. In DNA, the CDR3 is TGTGCCAGCAGCGTTTCTGCGGGGGCCAACCAAGAGACCCAGTACTTC. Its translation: CASSVSAGANQETQYF.

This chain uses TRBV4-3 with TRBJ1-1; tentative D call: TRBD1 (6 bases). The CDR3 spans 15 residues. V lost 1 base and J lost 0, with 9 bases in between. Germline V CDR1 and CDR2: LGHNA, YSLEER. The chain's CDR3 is CASSQAGHLNTEAFF. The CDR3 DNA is TGCGCCAGCAGCCAAGCGGGACACTTGAACACTGAAGCTTTCTTT.